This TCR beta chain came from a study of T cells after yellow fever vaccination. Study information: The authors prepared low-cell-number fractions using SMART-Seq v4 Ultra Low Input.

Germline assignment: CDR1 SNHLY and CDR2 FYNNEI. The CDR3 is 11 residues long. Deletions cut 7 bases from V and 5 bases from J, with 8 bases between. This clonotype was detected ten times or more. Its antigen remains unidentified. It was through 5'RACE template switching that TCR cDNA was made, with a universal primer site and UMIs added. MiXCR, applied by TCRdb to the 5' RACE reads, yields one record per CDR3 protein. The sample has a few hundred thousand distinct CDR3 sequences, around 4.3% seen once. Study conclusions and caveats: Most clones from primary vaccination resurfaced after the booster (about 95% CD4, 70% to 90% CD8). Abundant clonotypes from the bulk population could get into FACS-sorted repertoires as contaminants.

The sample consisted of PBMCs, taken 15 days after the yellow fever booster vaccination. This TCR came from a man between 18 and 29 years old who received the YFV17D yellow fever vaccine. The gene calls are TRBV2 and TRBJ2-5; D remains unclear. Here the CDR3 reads CASMIGETQYF. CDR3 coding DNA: TGTGCCAGCATGATCGGGGAGACCCAGTACTTC.